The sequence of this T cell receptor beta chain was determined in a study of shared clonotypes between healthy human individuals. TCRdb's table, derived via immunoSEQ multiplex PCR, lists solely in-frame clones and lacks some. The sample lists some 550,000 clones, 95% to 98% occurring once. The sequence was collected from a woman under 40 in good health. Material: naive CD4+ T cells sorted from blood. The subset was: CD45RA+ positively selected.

For the CDR3, the DNA is TGTGCCAGCAGCAAGAGGGGGCCCCTAGCCAAAAACATTCAGTACTTC. This encodes CASSKRGPLAKNIQYF. V and J are TRBV21-1 and TRBJ2-4; the table's TRBD1 call for D was not verified on the DNA. TRBV21-1 is annotated as a pseudogene. CDR3 length: 16 residues.